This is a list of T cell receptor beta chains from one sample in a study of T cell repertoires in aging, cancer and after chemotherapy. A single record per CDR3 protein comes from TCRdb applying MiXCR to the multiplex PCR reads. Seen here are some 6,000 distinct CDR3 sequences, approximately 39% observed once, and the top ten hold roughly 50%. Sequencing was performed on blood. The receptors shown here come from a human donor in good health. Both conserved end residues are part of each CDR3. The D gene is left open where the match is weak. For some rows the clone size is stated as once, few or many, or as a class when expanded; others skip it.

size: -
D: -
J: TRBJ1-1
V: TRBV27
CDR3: CASCCGASGGSEAFF
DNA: TGTGCCAGCTGCTGCGGGGCGAGTGGGGGCAGCGAAGCTTTCTTT

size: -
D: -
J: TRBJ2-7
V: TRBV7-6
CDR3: CASSLHAAYEQYF
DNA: TGTGCCAGCAGCTTACACGCTGCCTACGAGCAGTACTTC

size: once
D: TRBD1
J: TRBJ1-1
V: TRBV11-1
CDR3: CASSLSLGTGYEAFF
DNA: TGTGCCAGCAGCTTAAGTCTCGGGACAGGGTATGAAGCTTTCTTT

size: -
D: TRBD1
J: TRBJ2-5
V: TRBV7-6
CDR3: CASSSALQGAWETQYF
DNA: TGTGCCAGCAGCTCCGCACTACAGGGGGCCTGGGAGACCCAGTACTTC

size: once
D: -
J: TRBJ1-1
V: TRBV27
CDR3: CASSPTLFAMNTEAFF
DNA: TGTGCCAGCAGTCCCACTCTGTTCGCCATGAACACTGAAGCTTTCTTT

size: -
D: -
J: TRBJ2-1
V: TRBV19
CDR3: CASSMSIGGRSYNEQFF
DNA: TGTGCCAGTAGTATGTCTATCGGGGGCCGCTCCTACAATGAGCAGTTCTTC

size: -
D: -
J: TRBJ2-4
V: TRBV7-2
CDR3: CASSSLFTGLAKNIQYF
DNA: TGTGCCAGCAGCTCTCTTTTCACAGGCTTGGCCAAAAACATTCAGTACTTC

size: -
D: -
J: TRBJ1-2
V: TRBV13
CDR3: CASSYELGSNYGYTF
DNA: TGTGCCAGCAGCTACGAGTTGGGTTCTAACTATGGCTACACCTTC

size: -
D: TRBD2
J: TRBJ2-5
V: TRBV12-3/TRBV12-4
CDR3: CASSLAGGLETQYF
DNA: TGTGCCAGCAGTTTGGCGGGGGGGCTGGAGACCCAGTACTTC

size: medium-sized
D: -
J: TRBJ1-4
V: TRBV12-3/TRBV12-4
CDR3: CASSLSGKLFF
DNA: TGTGCCAGCAGTTTATCGGGAAAACTGTTTTTT

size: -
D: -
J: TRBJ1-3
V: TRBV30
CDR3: CAWSVTASGNTIYF
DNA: TGTGCCTGGAGTGTCACAGCCTCTGGAAACACCATATATTTT

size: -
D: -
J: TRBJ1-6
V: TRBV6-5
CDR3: CASTLTGDNSPLHF
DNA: TGTGCCAGCACCCTGACAGGAGATAATTCACCCCTCCACTTT

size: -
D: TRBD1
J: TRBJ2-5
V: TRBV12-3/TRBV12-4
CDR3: CASSLVAGGKETQYF
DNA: TGTGCCAGCAGCTTGGTCGCAGGGGGAAAAGAGACCCAGTACTTC

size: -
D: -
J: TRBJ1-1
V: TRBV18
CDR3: CASSPPGASLYIGGNTEAFF
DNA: TGTGCCAGCTCACCACCGGGGGCTAGTTTGTATATAGGAGGGAACACTGAAGCTTTCTTT

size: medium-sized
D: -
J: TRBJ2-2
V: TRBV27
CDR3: CASRYLRGELFF
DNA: TGTGCCAGCAGGTACCTACGGGGAGAGCTGTTTTTT

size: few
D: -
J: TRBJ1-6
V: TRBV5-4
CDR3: CASSLFSSYNSPLHF
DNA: TGTGCCAGCAGCTTGTTCAGCTCCTATAATTCACCCCTCCACTTT

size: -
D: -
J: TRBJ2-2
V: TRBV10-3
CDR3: CAISELNPGDTGELFF
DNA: TGTGCCATCAGTGAGTTAAATCCAGGGGACACCGGGGAGCTGTTTTTT

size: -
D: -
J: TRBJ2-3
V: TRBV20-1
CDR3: CSARDARGQRSTDTQYF
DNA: TGCAGTGCTAGAGATGCACGGGGGCAGAGGAGCACAGATACGCAGTATTTT

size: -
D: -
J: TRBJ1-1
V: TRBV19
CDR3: CATRDIRSEAFF
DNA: TGTGCCACCAGAGACATAAGGTCTGAAGCTTTCTTT

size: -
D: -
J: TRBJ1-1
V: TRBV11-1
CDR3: CASSQKTDRSTFEAFF
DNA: TGTGCCAGCAGCCAGAAGACTGACCGCAGCACGTTTGAAGCTTTCTTT

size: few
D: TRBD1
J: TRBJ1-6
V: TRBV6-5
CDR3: CASSYSTFRVQTGALHF
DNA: TGTGCCAGCAGTTACTCGACTTTTCGGGTCCAAACAGGGGCCCTCCACTTT

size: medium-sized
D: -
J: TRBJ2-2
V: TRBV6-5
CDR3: CASSFRPDRLNAGELFF
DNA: TGTGCCAGCAGTTTCAGACCCGACAGGCTGAACGCCGGGGAGCTGTTTTTT

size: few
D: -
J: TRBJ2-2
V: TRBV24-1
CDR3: CATSDLRETGELFF
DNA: TGTGCCACCAGTGATTTGAGGGAAACCGGGGAGCTGTTTTTT

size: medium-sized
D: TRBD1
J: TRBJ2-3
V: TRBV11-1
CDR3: CASSPRTGGEFVTDTQYF
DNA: TGTGCCAGCAGCCCGAGGACAGGGGGCGAATTTGTCACAGATACGCAGTATTTT

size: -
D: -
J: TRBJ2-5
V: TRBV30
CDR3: CAWSVGTRLGVLGAVMKTQYF
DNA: TGTGCCTGGAGTGTTGGGACAAGGCTTGGGGTTCTGGGGGCCGTCATGAAGACCCAGTACTTC

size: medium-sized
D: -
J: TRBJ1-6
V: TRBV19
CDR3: CASSIGASWGNSPLHF
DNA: TGTGCCAGTAGTATAGGGGCATCATGGGGTAATTCACCCCTCCACTTT